A single sample is the source of the 10 T cell receptor beta chains below, sequenced in a study of CD4 T cells in relation to SARS-CoV-2 and coronaviruses. No antigen has been identified for these receptors. Unexposed donor CD4+ T cells date from about 2011-2019, before the COVID-19 pandemic. CD4+ T cells were isolated from the cells after around 9 days of culture. The protocol was immunoSEQ multiplex PCR, while the TCRdb copy is restricted to in-frame clones and leaves out a portion. The sample includes tens of thousands of clones, 73% seen only once; the top ten take about 22%. Specimen: CD4+ T cells from PBMCs, cultured in vitro. The receptor source for this set is a human donor in good health.

This clone was seen just once. The gene calls are TRBV7-9 and TRBJ2-5; perhaps TRBD2 as D (5 bases). Germline assignment: CDR1 SEHNR and CDR2 FQNEAQ (reference sequence). This CDR3 contains 15 residues. V lost 4 bases, J lost 5 bases, and 17 bases lay in between. The CDR3 nucleotides read TGTGCCAGCAGCTCGCATTTGAATGGCGGGGAGACCCAGTACTTC. Its protein is CASSSHLNGGETQYF.

The chain joins TRBV6-5 to TRBJ2-7, with D possibly TRBD1 on 6 matching bases. V lost 10 bases, J lost 2 bases, and 18 bases lay in between. Germline CDR1 is MNHEY and CDR2 is SVGAGI. This CDR3 is 14 amino acids long. This CDR3 is CATQFGTQTYEQYF. CDR3 coding DNA: TGTGCCACCCAATTCGGGACACAAACCTACGAGCAGTACTTC.

This chain connects TRBV7-8 to TRBJ2-7; maybe TRBD1 (6 bases). The CDR3 contains 14 residues. Per the germline V gene, CDR1 is SGHVS and CDR2 is FQNEAQ. V lost 3 bases and J 2 bases, leaving 11 bases between the germline ends. The CDR3 bases are TGTGCCAGCAGCTTTAGGGGGATCACCTACGAGCAGTACTTC. Translated: CASSFRGITYEQYF.

The chain combines TRBV2 with TRBJ2-1; D assignment may be TRBD1 or TRBD2 (5 bases each). Deletions cut 6 bases from V and 0 bases from J, with 15 bases between. Germline CDR1 and CDR2: SNHLY and FYNNEI. This CDR3 is built from 16 residues. The CDR3 loop reads CASRGVGGTSYNEQFF. CDR3 DNA: TGTGCCAGCAGGGGGGTGGGCGGTACCTCCTACAATGAGCAGTTCTTC.

The chain has TRBV7-6 and TRBJ2-3; no firm D call. Trimming took off 5 bases at V and 4 bases at J, with 13 bases between the two ends. This CDR3 contains 14 residues. The germline V gene encodes CDR1 SGHVS and CDR2 FNYEAQ. CDR3 sequence: CASSPLPAADTQYF. CDR3 DNA: TGTGCCAGCAGCCCCCTACCCGCTGCAGATACGCAGTATTTT.

This clone was seen a few times. The chain couples TRBV2 to TRBJ1-6; TRBD1 matches 7 bases. CDR1 is SNHLY and CDR2 is FYNNEI in the germline V gene. This CDR3 contains 14 residues. Trimming at V came to 4 bases and at J to 6 bases, leaving 3 bases not matched to a gene. The CDR3 loop reads CASSGYRGNSPLHF. In DNA form, the CDR3 reads TGTGCCAGCAGTGGATACAGGGGTAATTCACCCCTCCACTTT.

This clone was counted between two and nine times. The rearrangement joins TRBV5-6 to TRBJ1-6, with D unclear. The V and J ends lost 0 bases and 7 bases respectively, with 5 bases between them. This CDR3 comprises 13 residues. Germline CDR1 reads SGHDT; CDR2 reads YYEEEE. The chain's CDR3 is CASSLDLNSPLHF. Here the CDR3 DNA reads TGTGCCAGCAGCTTGGACCTCAATTCACCCCTCCACTTT.

The chain has TRBV6-2 or TRBV6-3 and TRBJ2-3, with 8 bases lining up with TRBD2. The CDR3 has 15 residues. V was clipped by 2 bases and J by 4 bases; unmatched bases: 5. The germline V gene has CDR1 MNHEY and CDR2 SVGEGT. The CDR3 here is CASSYAGTRADTQYF. CDR3 nucleotides: TGTGCCAGCAGTTACGCGGGGACTAGGGCAGATACGCAGTATTTT.

The sample holds one count of this clone. This chain uses TRBV18 with TRBJ1-4; 7 nucleotides line up with TRBD1. The germline V gene encodes CDR1 KGHSH and CDR2 LQKENI. This CDR3 contains 18 residues. J gave up 0 bases and V 6 bases, and 13 bases lay outside the gene matches. The CDR3 loop is CASSSLWTGSTTNEKLFF. The CDR3 bases are TGTGCCAGCTCGTCACTTTGGACAGGCTCTACAACTAATGAAAAACTGTTTTTT.

The V and J genes are TRBV4-1 and TRBJ2-1; 7 bases fit TRBD2. V was clipped by 1 base and J by 8 bases; unmatched bases: 11. The CDR3 consists of 16 residues. Germline V gene sequence: CDR1 MGHRA, CDR2 YSYEKL. For the CDR3, the DNA is TGCGCCAGCAGCCAAGTTTTTGCGGGAGCCCAGGATGAGCAGTTCTTC. Translating gives CASSQVFAGAQDEQFF.